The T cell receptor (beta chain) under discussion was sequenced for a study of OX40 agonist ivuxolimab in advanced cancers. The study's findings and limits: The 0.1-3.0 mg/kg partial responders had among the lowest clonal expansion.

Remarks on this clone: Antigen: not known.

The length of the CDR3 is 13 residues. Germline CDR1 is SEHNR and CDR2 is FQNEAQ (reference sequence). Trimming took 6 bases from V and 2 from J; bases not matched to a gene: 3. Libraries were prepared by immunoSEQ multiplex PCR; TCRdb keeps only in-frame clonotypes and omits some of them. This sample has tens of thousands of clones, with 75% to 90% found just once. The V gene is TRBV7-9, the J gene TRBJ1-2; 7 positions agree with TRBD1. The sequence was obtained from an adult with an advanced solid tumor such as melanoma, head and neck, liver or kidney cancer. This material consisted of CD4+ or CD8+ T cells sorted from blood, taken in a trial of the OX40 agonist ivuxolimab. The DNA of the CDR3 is TGTGCCAGCAGTGTACAGGGGAACTATGGCTACACCTTC. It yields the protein CASSVQGNYGYTF.